This T cell receptor beta chain stems from a study of Graves' ophthalmopathy and Graves' hyperthyroidism. Across the whole study: Peripheral blood sampling occurred at initial diagnosis, before any treatment.

Germline V gene data show CDR1 as SGHTA and CDR2 as FQGTGA. The V and J ends lost 5 bases and 5 bases, in that order; junction bases with no gene match: 12. The CDR3 runs 16 residues. PBMCs originated in more than 7.5 ml of fresh peripheral blood. Note on this clonotype: Its antigen remains unidentified.

The study, taken as a whole, reports: For predicting ophthalmopathy progression, the model had about 64% sensitivity and 72.22% specificity. Appearing in blood as well were most expanded thyroid clonotypes above 0.001 frequency.

The authors amplified TCR beta CDR3 regions, and they did so from RNA transcripts for repertoire sequencing. After a first-round RT-PCR with HTBI primers, a second-round multiplex PCR was run. TCRdb re-derived calls from the multiplex PCR reads in MiXCR, one entry per CDR3 protein. Of about 240,000 distinct CDR3 sequences in the sample, around 42% were seen once. The receptor was isolated from an adult man with Graves' ophthalmopathy. V and J are TRBV7-3 and TRBJ2-5; 9 bases align to TRBD1. Material for sequencing was peripheral blood. The DNA for the CDR3 is TGTGCCAGCAGCCTGGCCCCCAGGACAGGGGATGAGACCCAGTACTTC. Translating gives CASSLAPRTGDETQYF.